Following are 29 T cell receptor beta chains from one sample sequenced in a study of shared clonotypes between healthy human individuals. The repertoire was sequenced with immunoSEQ multiplex PCR; TCRdb's copy has only in-frame clones and lacks some. The profile shows about 480,000 clones, around 74% of them singletons. Input material: PBMCs. These receptors originate from a woman aged 40 to 50 in good health. Some clones in this sample may be carry-over from other donors' samples.

The gene calls are TRBV29-1 and TRBJ1-4; D unclear. The CDR3 has 13 residues. V was shortened by 6 bases and J by 8 bases, with 16 bases between the two germline ends. Per the germline V gene, CDR1 is SQVTM and CDR2 is ANQGSEA. CDR3 protein: CSVAEEVREKLFF. The CDR3 nucleotides read TGCAGCGTCGCCGAGGAAGTTCGGGAAAAACTGTTTTTT.

The chain carries TRBV9 and TRBJ2-2; 13 bases line up with TRBD2. V lost 3 bases to trimming and J lost 8 bases; unmatched junction nucleotides: 4. The CDR3 covers 15 residues. Germline CDR1 and CDR2: SGDLS and YYNGEE. The CDR3 coding sequence is TGTGCCAGCAGCGGGACTAGCGGGAGTTATGGGGAGCTGTTTTTT. Translating gives CASSGTSGSYGELFF.

V usage is TRBV4-1 and J usage is TRBJ2-1, with D perhaps TRBD1 or TRBD2 (5 bases each). This CDR3 has 15 amino acids. V lost 3 bases and J lost 6, with 15 bases in between. The germline V gene has CDR1 MGHRA and CDR2 YSYEKL. The CDR3 sequence: CASSQSGAVVNEQFF. The CDR3 DNA reads TGCGCCAGCAGCCAGTCCGGGGCAGTGGTCAATGAGCAGTTCTTC.

This chain connects TRBV7-6 to TRBJ2-1; possibly TRBD2 for D (6 bases). The CDR3 runs to 14 residues. The germline V and J ends were trimmed by 5 bases and 8 bases, with 16 bases remaining between them. The germline CDR1 and CDR2 sequences are SGHVS and FNYEAQ. The CDR3 sequence is CASSQETRTHEQFF. CDR3 DNA sequence: TGTGCCAGCAGCCAAGAGACTAGGACGCATGAGCAGTTCTTC.

The chain has TRBV5-4 and TRBJ2-5; TRBD1 agrees at 9 bases. CDR3 size: 16 residues. The V gene's germline CDR1 is SGHNT and CDR2 YYREEE (reference sequence). V lost 0 bases to trimming and J lost 2 bases; unmatched junction nucleotides: 5. As DNA, the CDR3 is TGTGCCAGCAGCTTGGGCGACAGGGGGGAGCAAGAGACCCAGTACTTC. It specifies CASSLGDRGEQETQYF.

This chain links TRBV30 with TRBJ2-2, with D perhaps TRBD2 (6 bases). This CDR3 region has 15 residues. The ends were cut back, 1 base at V and 2 bases at J, with 11 bases in the middle. Germline-derived CDR1 and CDR2 are GTSNPN and SVGIG (reference sequence). CDR3 nucleotides: TGTGCCTGGAGTGGGGGTAGCGGAAACACCGGGGAGCTGTTTTTT. Its translation is CAWSGGSGNTGELFF.

This clone has ten or more counts. This chain uses TRBV19 with TRBJ1-5, with 7 bases aligning to TRBD1. V lost 1 base, J lost 4 bases, and 7 bases stayed unmatched. This CDR3 is built from 16 residues. The germline gives CDR1 LNHDA, CDR2 SQIVND (reference sequence). The CDR3 here is CASSIGAGGENQPQHF. The CDR3 nucleotides read TGTGCCAGTAGTATAGGGGCAGGGGGTGAAAATCAGCCCCAGCATTTT. Variable domain in full (rest from reference TRBV19 and TRBJ1-5): DGGITQSPKYLFRKEGQNVTLSCEQNLNHDAMYWYRQDPGQGLRLIYYSQIVNDFQKGDIAEGYSVSREKKESFPLTVTSAQKNPTAFYLCASSIGAGGENQPQHFGDGTRLSIL.

This clone was found a few times. This chain uses TRBV27 with TRBJ2-2; 13 bases line up with TRBD2. This CDR3 region has 18 residues. After removal of 5 bases from V and 4 bases from J, the junction contained 10 bases not matched to a gene. The germline CDR1 and CDR2 sequences are MNHEY and SMNVEV (reference sequence). The chain's CDR3 is CASSTRWGLAGPTGELFF. CDR3 sequence (DNA): TGTGCCAGCAGTACCCGATGGGGACTAGCGGGGCCCACCGGGGAGCTGTTTTTT.

V usage is TRBV6-6 and J usage is TRBJ2-1; D is unresolved. Germline V gives CDR1 MNHNY, CDR2 SVGAGI (reference sequence). CDR3 length: 16 residues. The V gene lost 5 bases and the J gene lost 3 bases, with 17 bases spanning the gap. This CDR3 is CASSPGRPWDYNEQFF. The CDR3 DNA reads TGTGCCAGCAGTCCGGGCAGGCCCTGGGACTACAATGAGCAGTTCTTC.

This chain uses TRBV18 with TRBJ2-5; 9 nucleotides match TRBD1. The CDR3 contains 18 residues. V trimming: 6 bases; J trimming: 0 bases; junction bases outside the gene matches: 14. The germline gives CDR1 KGHSH, CDR2 LQKENI. In DNA, the CDR3 is TGTGCCAGCTCGTACAATTCCGGGACAGGGTATGACCAAGAGACCCAGTACTTC. Translated: CASSYNSGTGYDQETQYF.

In this sample, this clone turned up once. The DNA of the CDR3 is TGTGCCTGGAGTCCAGGGACATTCTACACCTTC. Its protein is CAWSPGTFYTF. V usage is TRBV30 and J usage is TRBJ1-2, with D possibly TRBD1 on 6 matching bases. This CDR3 is built from 11 residues. Trimming took 2 bases from V and 10 from J, leaving 11 bases between them. CDR1 GTSNPN and CDR2 SVGIG come from the germline V gene (reference sequence).

The chain has TRBV2 and TRBJ2-7, with 8 bases that match TRBD1. V dropped 6 bases and J dropped 2; count of bases not matched to a gene: 6. The germline V gene encodes CDR1 SNHLY and CDR2 FYNNEI. The CDR3 consists of 14 residues. This chain's CDR3 is CASREQGGPYEQYF. In nucleotides, the CDR3 is TGTGCCAGCAGAGAACAGGGGGGCCCCTACGAGCAGTACTTC.

This chain connects TRBV15 to TRBJ1-2; D is perhaps TRBD1 (5 bases). V was shortened by 0 bases and J by 7 bases, with 9 bases between the two germline ends. The CDR3 covers 13 residues. Germline-derived CDR1 and CDR2 are LNHNV and YYDKDF (reference sequence). For the CDR3, the DNA is TGTGCCACCAGCAGAGATACAGGCGGTGGCTACACCTTC. It yields the protein CATSRDTGGGYTF. The full variable domain, with the rest looked up from reference TRBV15 and TRBJ1-2, is DAMVIQNPRYQVTQFGKPVTLSCSQTLNHNVMYWYQQKSSQAPKLLFHYYDKDFNNEADTPDNFQSRRPNTSFCFLDIRSPGLGDTAMYLCATSRDTGGGYTFGSGTRLTVV.

This clone was detected once. The CDR3 protein is CASSQLAGATDTQYF. DNA for the CDR3: TGTGCCAGTAGCCAACTAGCGGGAGCGACAGATACGCAGTATTTT. The chain has TRBV19 and TRBJ2-3; 11 positions match TRBD2. Germline values: CDR1 LNHDA, CDR2 SQIVND (reference sequence). The junction had 5 bases not matched to a gene; V was cut back by 6 bases and J by 3 bases. This CDR3 is built from 15 residues.

The CDR3 bases are TGCAGCGGTGGGACTAGCGGGTCCTCCTACGAGCAGTACTTC. Translating it yields CSGGTSGSSYEQYF. The V call is TRBV29-1, the J call TRBJ2-7; TRBD2 agrees at 12 bases. V shed 7 bases, J shed 0 bases, and the junction held 4 bases outside the gene matches. Germline values: CDR1 SQVTM, CDR2 ANQGSEA. The CDR3 runs to 14 residues.

V gene TRBV11-2 combines with J gene TRBJ2-5; 13 nucleotides agree with TRBD2. CDR3 length equals 16 residues. The J segment lost 8 bases and the V segment lost 1 base, leaving 7 bases of the junction unmatched. Germline V gives CDR1 SGHAT, CDR2 FQNNGV. CDR3 sequence (DNA): TGTGCCAGCAGCTTAGGACTAGCGGGAGGAAGTACAACCCAGTACTTC. Translated, it gives CASSLGLAGGSTTQYF.

The chain links TRBV7-6 to TRBJ2-2; TRBD2 might be the D (6 bases). V was shortened by 5 bases and J by 0 bases, with 10 bases between the two germline ends. Germline assignment: CDR1 SGHVS and CDR2 FNYEAQ. The CDR3 length is 15 residues. In nucleotides, the CDR3 is TGTGCCAGCAGCACCGGACTACCGAACACCGGGGAGCTGTTTTTT. As protein: CASSTGLPNTGELFF.

CDR3 region: CASSLAAGGRETQYF. The CDR3 DNA follows: TGCGCCAGCAGCTTGGCAGCGGGAGGGAGAGAGACCCAGTACTTC. The chain uses TRBV5-1 and TRBJ2-5; TRBD2 agrees at 10 bases. With V trimmed by 0 bases and J by 4 bases, 3 bases remained unmatched. Germline assignment: CDR1 SGHRS and CDR2 YFSETQ. The CDR3 has 15 residues.

This clone was seen a handful of times. This chain links TRBV5-6 with TRBJ2-5; D is undetermined. V lost 0 bases to trimming and J lost 2 bases, with 11 bases between them. CDR3 length equals 15 residues. The germline CDR1 and CDR2 sequences are SGHDT and YYEEEE. CDR3 region: CASSLAAAGQETQYF. CDR3 nucleotides: TGTGCCAGCAGCTTGGCTGCGGCAGGACAAGAGACCCAGTACTTC.

This clone has more than one count but fewer than ten. The chain links TRBV21-1 to TRBJ2-5; the table assigns TRBD2, which was not confirmed against the DNA. TRBV21-1 is annotated as a pseudogene. The CDR3 runs 19 residues. The CDR3 bases are TGTGCCAGCAGCAGAGGTTATGGAGCTAGCGGGAGGGACCGAGAGACCCAGTACTTC. Translation: CASSRGYGASGRDRETQYF.

Points on this clone: Within the sample, other DNA sequences also encode this same CDR3. The rearrangement joins TRBV4-3 to TRBJ1-3; D unclear. Germline CDR1 and CDR2: LGHNA and YSLEER. The length of the CDR3 is 15 residues. With 0 bases removed from V and 0 bases from J, the gap between germline ends came to 6 bases. CDR3 sequence: CASSQDGSSGNTIYF. The CDR3 nucleotides read TGCGCCAGCAGCCAAGACGGCAGCTCTGGAAACACCATATATTTT.

The chain recombines TRBV7-8 with TRBJ2-7; D gene ambiguous. CDR3 length: 11 amino acids. Between the trimmed V and J ends, which lost 8 bases and 5 bases, there was a span of 10 bases. Germline-derived CDR1 and CDR2 are SGHVS and FQNEAQ. CDR3 loop: CASSYYDEQYF. The CDR3 DNA reads as TGTGCCAGCTCGTACTACGACGAGCAGTACTTC.

The gene calls are TRBV4-2 and TRBJ2-1, with D maybe TRBD1 (5 bases). Germline CDR1 and CDR2: LGHNA and YNFKEQ. The ends were cut back, 1 base at V and 3 bases at J, with 16 bases in the middle. This CDR3 contains 17 residues. CDR3 DNA sequence: TGTGCCAGCAGCCAAGTTGGGGCAGAATCTAACTACAATGAGCAGTTCTTC. It specifies CASSQVGAESNYNEQFF.

This clone showed up just a few times. V and J are TRBV5-5 and TRBJ1-3; D gene unclear. Germline assignment: CDR1 SGHKS and CDR2 YYEKEE (reference sequence). The CDR3 runs 17 residues. Trimming shortened V by 0 bases and J by 0 bases, and 13 bases separated the two germline ends. This CDR3 reads CASSLAPPGSSGNTIYF. The CDR3 DNA reads TGTGCCAGCAGCTTGGCACCACCGGGGAGCTCTGGAAACACCATATATTTT.

On this clone: A read error may produce the germline difference seen at one junction end. The genes are TRBV29-1 and TRBJ2-3; 8 bases fit TRBD1. Germline CDR1 is SQVTM and CDR2 is ANQGSEA. The CDR3 has 13 residues. CDR3 nucleotides: TGCAGCTATATCACGCAGGGGACAGGTACGCAGTATTTT. Amino acid sequence: CSYITQGTGTQYF.

The chain has TRBV29-1 and TRBJ2-7, with D perhaps TRBD2 (5 bases). In germline, CDR1 is SQVTM, CDR2 ANQGSEA. The CDR3 covers 13 residues. V was clipped by 3 bases and J by 6 bases, with 15 bases between them. CDR3 loop: CSVENDGGREQYF. The CDR3 DNA is TGCAGCGTTGAGAATGACGGAGGCCGCGAGCAGTACTTC.

The chain combines TRBV19 with TRBJ2-7, with 7 bases fitting TRBD2. Germline trimming cut 2 bases from V and 6 bases from J; bases unmatched to any gene: 1. Germline CDR1 reads LNHDA; CDR2 reads SQIVND (reference sequence). The CDR3 has 12 residues. The CDR3 sequence: CASSIREGEQYF. CDR3 nucleotide sequence: TGTGCCAGTAGTATAAGGGAGGGCGAGCAGTACTTC.

V is TRBV7-6 and J is TRBJ2-2, with TRBD2 matching 14 bases. V was pared by 6 bases and J by 6 bases, with 6 bases of the junction left unmatched. This CDR3 spans 16 amino acids. Germline V CDR1 and CDR2: SGHVS, FNYEAQ. CDR3 loop: CASRPGTSGSAGELFF. As DNA, the CDR3 is TGTGCCAGCAGACCCGGGACTAGCGGGAGTGCCGGGGAGCTGTTTTTT. The whole variable domain, remainder taken from reference TRBV7-6 and TRBJ2-2, is GAGVSQSPRYKVTKRGQDVALRCDPISGHVSLYWYRQALGQGPEFLTYFNYEAQQDKSGLPNDRFSAERPEGSISTLTIQRTEQRDSAMYRCASRPGTSGSAGELFFGEGSRLTVL.

The V gene is TRBV30, the J gene TRBJ2-1; TRBD2 might be the D (5 bases). The CDR3 runs to 13 residues. The V gene lost 5 bases and the J gene lost 8 bases, with 16 bases spanning the gap. Germline loops: CDR1 GTSNPN, CDR2 SVGIG (reference sequence). DNA for the CDR3: TGTGCCTGGCCCCTGAGGGAGTTCGATGAGCAGTTCTTC. This gives the protein CAWPLREFDEQFF.